This T cell receptor beta chain was identified in a study of blood T cell repertoires in COVID-19. Study at large: Samples of COVID-19 (acute and convalescent) were obtained from the United States, Italy and Spain. PBMCs, B-cell-depleted T cells, or T cells were the source of the cDNA or gDNA that made up the material.

Here immunoSEQ multiplex PCR was the method, and the copy in TCRdb shows in-frame clones only, minus some. The data show 100,000 or so clones, with roughly 92% seen just once and 1.5% to 2.5% held by the top ten. Followed over time, Seattle patients had been enrolled while infection was active. Germline CDR1 reads MNHEY; CDR2 reads SVGEGT. The CDR3 is made up of 15 amino acids. V dropped 0 bases and J dropped 7 bases, with 13 bases sitting between them. The clonotype was recovered from a woman aged 50 to 65 with COVID-19, enrolled during active disease. The chain links TRBV6-2 or TRBV6-3 to TRBJ1-5; D is possibly TRBD1 (6 bases). Sequencing was done on a sample of peripheral blood. The chain's CDR3 is CASSYSDSPWQPQHF. CDR3 bases: TGTGCCAGCAGTTACTCGGACAGTCCATGGCAGCCCCAGCATTTT.